The 17 T cell receptor beta chains in this list originate from one sample, sequenced in a study of CD8 T cells in ankylosing spondylitis. TCRdb re-analysed the 5' RACE reads in MiXCR, keeping a single row per CDR3 protein. The sample shows about 440,000 distinct CDR3 sequences, more than 15% of them seen only once. Findings and caveats of the study: Made up of roughly 8 highly homologous variants, a TCR beta motif appeared characteristic of ankylosing spondylitis blood.

Their antigens are not known. Sample: blood, either unsorted or a sorted T cell fraction (not recorded which). The source is a male donor with ankylosing spondylitis.

The rearrangement uses TRBV11-1 and TRBJ2-2; 7 bases line up with TRBD2. Germline V lookup: CDR1 SGHAT, CDR2 FQDESV (reference sequence). The CDR3 spans 18 residues. V shed 5 bases and J 3 bases; nucleotides not matched to a gene: 15. CDR3 protein: CASSGSGRAGEYTGELFF. CDR3 bases: TGTGCCAGCAGCGGGAGTGGAAGGGCGGGAGAATACACCGGGGAGCTGTTTTTT. The full variable domain, with the rest looked up from reference TRBV11-1 and TRBJ2-2, is EAEVAQSPRYKITEKSQAVAFWCDPISGHATLYWYRQILGQGPELLVQFQDESVVDDSQLPKDRFSAERLKGVDSTLKIQPAELGDSAMYLCASSGSGRAGEYTGELFFGEGSRLTVL.

The chain is built from TRBV5-1 and TRBJ1-6; D ambiguous. Germline values: CDR1 SGHRS, CDR2 YFSETQ. The CDR3 totals 13 residues. Trimming took 4 bases from V and 15 from J, leaving 17 bases between them. The CDR3 DNA sequence: TGCGCCAGCAGCCGTGCTTTCCCCGCTCACCTCCACTTT. Amino acids: CASSRAFPAHLHF.

Here the CDR3 reads CASSLVASSSTDTQYF. The CDR3 DNA is TGCGCCAGCAGCTTGGTGGCAAGCTCTAGCACAGATACGCAGTATTTT. The J gene is TRBJ2-3, the V gene TRBV5-1, with D unresolved. Trimming left V 0 bases short and J 0 bases short, with 11 bases between. This CDR3 region has 16 residues. Germline loops: CDR1 SGHRS, CDR2 YFSETQ.

The rearrangement joins TRBV20-1 to TRBJ2-1; 11 bases agree with TRBD1. Germline V gene data show CDR1 as DFQATT and CDR2 as SNEGSKA (reference sequence). CDR3 length equals 13 residues. The J segment lost 3 bases and the V segment lost 8 bases, leaving 3 bases of the junction unmatched. The CDR3 nucleotides are TGCAGTTCCGGGACAGGGGGCTACAATGAGCAGTTCTTC. It yields the protein CSSGTGGYNEQFF.

This clonotype was detected ten times or more. The chain links TRBV12-3 or TRBV12-4 to TRBJ1-5, with unresolved D. CDR3 size: 15 residues. Between the trimmed V and J ends, which lost 2 bases and 6 bases, there was a span of 14 bases. CDR3 DNA: TGTGCCAGCAGTTTACGGCAGCGGATGGGTCAGCCCCAGCATTTT. Translating gives CASSLRQRMGQPQHF.

The gene calls are TRBV6-6 and TRBJ2-7; TRBD2 agrees at 7 bases. Looked up from germline, CDR1 is MNHNY and CDR2 is SVGAGI (reference sequence). The CDR3 is 11 amino acids. The ends lost 5 bases at V and 9 bases at J; junction bases unmatched: 4. The CDR3, as DNA: TGTGCCAGCAGTGGCGGGGAGGGGCAGTACTTC. It codes for CASSGGEGQYF.

The CDR3 loop is CASSSDNFPNQPQHF. DNA for the CDR3: TGTGCCAGCAGCTCGGACAACTTCCCCAATCAGCCCCAGCATTTT. The chain combines TRBV9 with TRBJ1-5, with D maybe TRBD1 (5 bases). The CDR3 sequence is 15 residues long. CDR1 is SGDLS, CDR2 YYNGEE, per germline. V lost 4 bases to trimming and J lost 3 bases, with 14 bases between them.

This clonotype was found a few times. J is TRBJ2-1 and V is TRBV5-1, with D possibly being TRBD1 (6 bases). V lost 3 bases and J 2 bases, leaving 12 bases between the germline ends. Germline V lookup: CDR1 SGHRS, CDR2 YFSETQ. The CDR3 extends over 15 amino acids. The CDR3, as DNA: TGCGCCAGCAGCTCAAGGACAGAGGCCTACAATGAGCAGTTCTTC. It translates to CASSSRTEAYNEQFF.

V is TRBV29-1 and J is TRBJ1-4; 7 nucleotides line up with TRBD1. CDR1 SQVTM and CDR2 ANQGSEA come from the germline V gene. With V trimmed by 4 bases and J by 6 bases, 11 bases remained unmatched. The CDR3 consists of 15 residues. In DNA form, the CDR3 reads TGCAGCGTTGGAGGGGGCGCCCCAGGAGATGAAAAACTGTTTTTT. It yields the protein CSVGGGAPGDEKLFF.

This chain's CDR3 is CASSLTGQGHEQYF. CDR3 DNA: TGTGCCAGCAGCTTAACGGGACAGGGACACGAGCAGTACTTC. V is TRBV7-3 and J is TRBJ2-7, with 9 bases that match TRBD1. Germline V lookup: CDR1 SGHTA, CDR2 FQGTGA. The CDR3 sequence is 14 residues long. Unmatched junction bases numbered 2, after V lost 0 bases and J lost 5 bases.

This chain uses TRBV20-1 with TRBJ2-7, with a weak D call TRBD2 (5 bases). Looked up from germline, CDR1 is DFQATT and CDR2 is SNEGSKA (reference sequence). There are 15 residues in the CDR3. V dropped 1 base and J dropped 1 base, with 14 bases sitting between them. In DNA, the CDR3 is TGCAGTGCTAGAGGAACCGGGATAAAATCCTACGAGCAGTACTTC. Amino acids: CSARGTGIKSYEQYF.

This clonotype was seen a handful of times. J is TRBJ1-2 and V is TRBV5-1; D gene ambiguous. Deletions cut 4 bases from V and 5 bases from J, with 15 bases between. Germline CDR1 SGHRS, CDR2 YFSETQ. CDR3 size: 14 residues. The CDR3: CASSSLDGTYGYTF. The CDR3 DNA is TGCGCCAGCAGCAGCCTGGACGGAACGTATGGCTACACCTTC.

There are a few counts of this clonotype. The rearrangement links TRBV20-1 to TRBJ2-7, with 8 nucleotides matching TRBD2. With V trimmed by 6 bases and J by 2 bases, 9 bases remained unmatched. Germline V CDR1 and CDR2: DFQATT, SNEGSKA (reference sequence). There are 14 residues in the CDR3. The CDR3 protein is CSAPPSGRPYEQYF. Written as DNA, the CDR3 is TGCAGTGCCCCACCCAGCGGGAGACCCTACGAGCAGTACTTC.

The chain employs TRBV24-1 and TRBJ2-7; D is ambiguous. Looked up from germline, CDR1 is KGHDR and CDR2 is SFDVKD. The CDR3 consists of 13 residues. Trimming pared 3 bases from V and 2 bases from J, leaving 7 bases between. As DNA, the CDR3 is TGTGCCACCAGTGATCGCGGAGCCTACGAGCAGTACTTC. Protein sequence: CATSDRGAYEQYF.

The chain carries TRBV11-2 and TRBJ2-5, with 12 bases that match TRBD2. The CDR3 sequence is 16 residues long. Trimming cost V 1 base and J 3 bases; bases outside gene matches: 3. Germline CDR1 and CDR2: SGHAT and FQNNGV. The CDR3 region has the DNA TGTGCCAGCAGCTTAGGGGCTAGCGGGGGGGAAGAGACCCAGTACTTC. Its protein is CASSLGASGGEETQYF.

This chain connects TRBV6-1 to TRBJ2-7, with D possibly being TRBD2 (6 bases). The germline V gene has CDR1 MNHNS and CDR2 SASEGT. With 6 bases removed from V and 1 base from J, the gap between germline ends came to 16 bases. This CDR3 is built from 15 residues. The CDR3 here is CASRRGLGQSYEQYF. CDR3 coding DNA: TGTGCCAGCAGACGGGGGTTAGGGCAATCCTACGAGCAGTACTTC.

This clonotype occurred a few times. The chain has TRBV5-4 and TRBJ1-2, with 11 nucleotides matching TRBD1. From germline, CDR1 is SGHNT and CDR2 YYREEE (reference sequence). The CDR3 spans 15 residues. V gave up 3 bases and J gave up 6 bases; unmatched junction bases: 7. CDR3 nucleotides: TGTGCCAGCAGCTCTCCGGGACAGGGGGGGGATGGCTACACCTTC. This encodes CASSSPGQGGDGYTF.